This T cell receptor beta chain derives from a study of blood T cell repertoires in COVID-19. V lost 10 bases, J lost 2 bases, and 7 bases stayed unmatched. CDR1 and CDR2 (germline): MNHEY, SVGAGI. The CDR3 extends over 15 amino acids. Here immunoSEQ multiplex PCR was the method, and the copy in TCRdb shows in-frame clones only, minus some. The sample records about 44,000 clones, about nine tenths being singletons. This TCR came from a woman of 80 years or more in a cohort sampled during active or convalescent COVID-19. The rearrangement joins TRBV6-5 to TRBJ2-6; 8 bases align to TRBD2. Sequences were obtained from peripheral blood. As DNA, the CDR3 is TGTGCCACCCAACACGGGGGGGCTGGGGCCAACGTCCTGACTTTC. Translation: CATQHGGAGANVLTF.